These 6 T cell receptor beta chains came from one sample sequenced in a study of regulatory dendritic cells for organ transplantation. TCRdb's table, derived via immunoSEQ multiplex PCR, lists solely in-frame clones and lacks some. This table has some 7,800 clones, 55% to 80% appearing once. These receptors' antigens are unknown. Allogeneic regulatory or mature dendritic cells were co-cultured for less than 6 days with CFSE-labeled sorted T cells at 1:10. Sequencing used memory CD4+ T cells from blood cultured with dendritic cells. Indicated subset: CD45RO+ memory T cells. The receptors were gathered from a human donor in good health.

The CDR3 DNA sequence: TGTGCCAGCAGTGAAGTTCACGGGGTACCCGGGGAGCTGTTTTTT. Its protein product is CASSEVHGVPGELFF. The genes are TRBV2 and TRBJ2-2, with TRBD2 as a possible D gene (5 bases). Germline V CDR1 and CDR2: SNHLY, FYNNEI. The CDR3 runs 15 residues. V shed 1 base and J shed 6 bases, with 12 bases lying between them.

This clone was seen just once. This rearrangement joins TRBV11-2 to TRBJ2-5, with a weak D call TRBD2 (5 bases). Trimming stripped 7 bases from V and 7 bases from J, with 13 bases between. The germline V gene encodes CDR1 SGHAT and CDR2 FQNNGV. The CDR3 runs 12 residues. For the CDR3, the DNA is TGTGCCAGCATCCCAGAAGCGGCGACCCAGTACTTC. Translation gives CASIPEAATQYF.

This chain links TRBV29-1 with TRBJ2-3, with TRBD2 matching 11 bases. Unmatched junction bases numbered 5, after V lost 8 bases and J lost 1 base. The CDR3 runs 14 residues. CDR1 is SQVTM and CDR2 is ANQGSEA in the germline V gene. The CDR3 is CSSRSGGGTDTQYF. The CDR3, as DNA: TGCAGCTCACGTAGCGGGGGGGGCACAGATACGCAGTATTTT.

The chain has TRBV4-3 and TRBJ2-7; D is unclear. The CDR3 sequence is 15 residues long. V lost 0 bases and J lost 1, with 10 bases in between. Germline V lookup: CDR1 LGHNA, CDR2 YSLEER. The CDR3 loop reads CASSQDYSLSYEQYF. Written as DNA, the CDR3 is TGCGCCAGCAGCCAAGATTACAGCCTTTCCTACGAGCAGTACTTC.

This chain connects TRBV18 to TRBJ2-2; 7 bases align to TRBD1. Germline V gene data show CDR1 as KGHSH and CDR2 as LQKENI. This CDR3 has 16 residues. The trim removed 3 bases at V and 1 base at J, leaving 5 bases unmatched. The CDR3 loop reads CASSPRRDRNTGELFF. The CDR3 region has the DNA TGTGCCAGCTCACCTCGACGGGACAGGAACACCGGGGAGCTGTTTTTT.

This clone was found a few times. The chain employs TRBV28 and TRBJ1-5, with a weak D call TRBD1 (6 bases). This CDR3 has 13 residues. CDR1 MDHEN and CDR2 SYDVKM come from the germline V gene. Trimming stripped 5 bases from V and 7 bases from J, with 12 bases between. The CDR3 sequence is CASSPYRAQPQHF. Written as DNA, the CDR3 is TGTGCCAGCAGTCCATACAGGGCCCAGCCCCAGCATTTT.